Each of the 30 T cell receptor beta chains below was sequenced from the same sample in a study of PD-1 blockade in mismatch repair-deficient tumors. The table came from immunoSEQ multiplex PCR; TCRdb's copy has only in-frame clones and leaves some out. The table lists approximately 51,000 clones, around 85% of them singletons. The material was peripheral blood, obtained less than 21 weeks after starting pembrolizumab. The receptors come from an adult with mismatch repair-deficient cancer.

The chain uses TRBV2 and TRBJ2-2, with a tentative D call TRBD1 (5 bases). The ends were cut back, 6 bases at V and 1 base at J, with 9 bases in the middle. Germline loops: CDR1 SNHLY, CDR2 FYNNEI. This CDR3 is built from 14 residues. The CDR3 sequence: CASRETENTGELFF. CDR3 nucleotide sequence: TGTGCCAGCAGGGAGACAGAGAACACCGGGGAGCTGTTTTTT.

This clone was picked up one time. The chain joins TRBV7-9 to TRBJ2-3; 8 positions agree with TRBD2. Germline CDR1 and CDR2: SEHNR and FQNEAQ (reference sequence). CDR3 length: 16 residues. Trimming removed 7 bases from V and 5 bases from J; junction bases left unmatched: 14. CDR3: CASTIWVAGYGDTQYF. The CDR3 DNA is TGTGCCAGCACCATATGGGTAGCGGGATATGGAGATACGCAGTATTTT.

The J gene is TRBJ2-2, the V gene TRBV9, with 7 nucleotides matching TRBD2. CDR1 is SGDLS, CDR2 YYNGEE, per germline. V was pared by 2 bases and J by 0 bases, with 4 bases of the junction left unmatched. The CDR3 has 16 amino acids. The CDR3 DNA sequence: TGTGCCAGCAGCGTCGCACTAGCGACGAACACCGGGGAGCTGTTTTTT. Translation: CASSVALATNTGELFF.

V and J are TRBV2 and TRBJ2-1; no firm D call. This CDR3 has 12 residues. Germline CDR1 is SNHLY and CDR2 is FYNNEI. V lost 6 bases and J lost 6, with 9 bases in between. The CDR3 protein is CASRFWSNEQFF. The CDR3 coding sequence is TGTGCCAGCAGGTTTTGGAGCAATGAGCAGTTCTTC.

This rearrangement joins TRBV7-2 to TRBJ2-1, with 10 bases aligning to TRBD2. The CDR3 length is 15 residues. Germline CDR1 is SGHTA and CDR2 is FQGNSA. Trimming took 0 bases from V and 6 from J; bases not matched to a gene: 2. The CDR3 here is CASSLAPSGSNEQFF. The CDR3 DNA follows: TGTGCCAGCAGCTTAGCACCTAGCGGGAGCAATGAGCAGTTCTTC.

This chain joins TRBV9 and TRBJ2-6; TRBD1 aligns across 8 bases. V trimming: 3 bases; J trimming: 12 bases; junction bases outside the gene matches: 5. From germline, CDR1 is SGDLS and CDR2 YYNGEE. The CDR3 contains 13 residues. This CDR3 is CASSGGTGRVLTF. The CDR3 coding sequence is TGTGCCAGCAGCGGGGGGACAGGCCGCGTCCTGACTTTC.

The chain couples TRBV18 to TRBJ2-5; TRBD1 matches at 7 bases. The DNA matches TRBJ2-7 better at its end, which makes the J call doubtful. Germline V gives CDR1 KGHSH, CDR2 LQKENI. The CDR3 consists of 15 residues. The CDR3, as DNA: TGTGCCAGCTCACCCCACCGGGACAGACCCTACGAGCAGTACTTC. Protein: CASSPHRDRPYEQYF.

The chain couples TRBV7-2 to TRBJ2-3; 12 bases align to TRBD1. Germline V gives CDR1 SGHTA, CDR2 FQGNSA. J gave up 3 bases and V 5 bases, and 6 bases lay outside the gene matches. This CDR3 comprises 16 residues. The CDR3 loop is CASSITGQGATDTQYF. In DNA, the CDR3 is TGTGCCAGCAGCATTACGGGACAGGGGGCAACAGATACGCAGTATTTT.

This clone was detected once. The rearrangement links TRBV20-1 to TRBJ2-7; tentatively, D is TRBD2 (5 bases). Trimming removed 5 bases at V and 5 bases at J, with 10 bases between. The germline V gene has CDR1 DFQATT and CDR2 SNEGSKA (reference sequence). The CDR3 consists of 11 residues. The CDR3 is CSAVTADEQYF. CDR3 sequence (DNA): TGCAGTGCTGTAACAGCGGACGAGCAGTACTTC.

This clone turned up a few times. V and J are TRBV7-3 and TRBJ2-1, with D unclear. CDR3 length: 11 residues. Germline assignment: CDR1 SGHTA and CDR2 FQGTGA. The V end lost 6 bases, the J end lost 3 bases, and 3 bases lay between the germline ends. The CDR3, as DNA: TGTGCCAGCAGAGGCTACAATGAGCAGTTCTTC. Protein product: CASRGYNEQFF. The variable domain in full, completed from reference TRBV7-3 and TRBJ2-1, reads GAGVSQTPSNKVTEKGKYVELRCDPISGHTALYWYRQSLGQGPEFLIYFQGTGAADDSGLPNDRFFAVRPEGSVSTLKIQRTERGDSAVYLCASRGYNEQFFGPGTRLTVL.

The rearrangement uses TRBV30 and TRBJ1-5; a possible D gene is TRBD1 (6 bases). CDR3 length: 14 amino acids. V gave up 3 bases and J gave up 2 bases, with 11 bases separating them. Germline CDR1 is GTSNPN and CDR2 is SVGIG (reference sequence). DNA of the CDR3: TGTGCCTGGAGGAGGGGGGGAGGCAATCAGCCCCAGCATTTT. It yields the protein CAWRRGGGNQPQHF.

The J gene is TRBJ2-1, the V gene TRBV18; 12 bases are a match to TRBD1. Trimming cost V 6 bases and J 7 bases; bases outside gene matches: 16. This CDR3 has 18 amino acids. CDR1 and CDR2 (germline): KGHSH, LQKENI. The CDR3 region has the DNA TGTGCCAGCTCCCCTTCTTTATCCGGGACAGGGGGCTTGAATGAGCAGTTCTTC. This codes for CASSPSLSGTGGLNEQFF.

V and J are TRBV2 and TRBJ1-1; TRBD1 aligns across 8 bases. CDR1 is SNHLY, CDR2 FYNNEI, per germline. J gave up 4 bases and V 7 bases, and 11 bases lay outside the gene matches. This CDR3 comprises 15 residues. The CDR3 loop is CASTSKTGEATEAFF. CDR3 nucleotide sequence: TGTGCCAGCACCAGCAAGACAGGGGAGGCCACTGAAGCTTTCTTT.

The chain recombines TRBV7-2 with TRBJ2-5, with 8 bases lining up with TRBD2. This CDR3 contains 15 residues. V lost 2 bases and J lost 2; bases outside the gene matches: 4. Per germline, CDR1 SGHTA and CDR2 FQGNSA. The CDR3 bases are TGTGCCAGCAGCTTAAACCCTAGCGGGCAAGAGACCCAGTACTTC. Its translation: CASSLNPSGQETQYF.

The chain uses TRBV7-2 and TRBJ2-5; D not certain. From germline, CDR1 is SGHTA and CDR2 FQGNSA. Trimming removed 4 bases from V and 0 bases from J, with 15 bases in between. There are 16 residues in the CDR3. As DNA, the CDR3 is TGTGCCAGCAGCTCGCGAGTTACTCCGTACCAAGAGACCCAGTACTTC. Translated: CASSSRVTPYQETQYF.

This chain links TRBV2 with TRBJ2-7, with a possible D match to TRBD1 (6 bases). With 3 bases removed from V and 2 bases from J, the gap between germline ends came to 8 bases. The CDR3 covers 13 residues. CDR1 is SNHLY, CDR2 FYNNEI, per germline. The CDR3 reads CASSEDSPYEQYF. The CDR3 DNA reads as TGTGCCAGCAGTGAGGACAGCCCCTACGAGCAGTACTTC.

The rearrangement joins TRBV6-5 to TRBJ1-2; a possible D gene is TRBD1 (5 bases). Trimming removed 11 bases at V and 7 bases at J, with 17 bases between. CDR1 is MNHEY, CDR2 SVGAGI, per germline. The CDR3 contains 12 residues. The CDR3 reads CAVDGGGSGYTF. As DNA, the CDR3 is TGTGCCGTCGACGGGGGGGGTAGTGGCTACACCTTC.

This clone came up a few times. The chain couples TRBV19 to TRBJ1-5; D unresolved. The V gene lost 3 bases and the J gene lost 7 bases, with 7 bases spanning the gap. The CDR3 totals 12 residues. The germline CDR1 and CDR2 sequences are LNHDA and SQIVND (reference sequence). CDR3 DNA: TGTGCCAGTAGTATCGTTAACCAGCCCCAGCATTTT. It encodes CASSIVNQPQHF.

V usage is TRBV7-8 and J usage is TRBJ2-1; weak D call: TRBD2 (5 bases). The CDR3 sequence is 16 residues long. Between the trimmed V and J ends, which lost 1 base and 6 bases, there was a span of 16 bases. CDR1 is SGHVS and CDR2 is FQNEAQ in the germline V gene. This chain's CDR3 is CASSLVGIGVANEQFF. The CDR3 DNA reads as TGTGCCAGCAGCTTAGTAGGGATCGGGGTCGCCAATGAGCAGTTCTTC.

The gene calls are TRBV9 and TRBJ2-3, with 7 bases lining up with TRBD2. The CDR3 runs 15 residues. Trimming cost V 3 bases and J 4 bases; bases outside gene matches: 8. Germline lookup yields CDR1 SGDLS and CDR2 YYNGEE. The chain's CDR3 is CASSGSGKRADTQYF. CDR3 DNA: TGTGCCAGCAGCGGGAGCGGGAAGAGGGCAGATACGCAGTATTTT.

The genes are TRBV4-1 and TRBJ2-7; D gene ambiguous. The CDR3 consists of 15 residues. V lost 1 base and J 2 bases, leaving 12 bases between the germline ends. The germline V gene has CDR1 MGHRA and CDR2 YSYEKL. The CDR3 reads CASSQGIGGTYEQYF. In DNA form, the CDR3 reads TGCGCCAGCAGCCAAGGTATAGGTGGTACCTACGAGCAGTACTTC.

The chain recombines TRBV19 with TRBJ1-1; a weak D match, TRBD1 (5 bases). The CDR3 has 16 residues. The V and J ends lost 3 bases and 1 base respectively, with 15 bases between them. Germline CDR1 LNHDA, CDR2 SQIVND (reference sequence). The CDR3 DNA is TGTGCCAGTAGTATCACAGGCCATACAAGGAACACTGAAGCTTTCTTT. Translation: CASSITGHTRNTEAFF.

The V and J genes are TRBV5-1 and TRBJ2-2; weak D call: TRBD2 (5 bases). The V and J ends lost 1 base and 0 bases respectively, with 7 bases between them. The length of the CDR3 is 15 residues. In germline, CDR1 is SGHRS, CDR2 YFSETQ. The CDR3 DNA reads TGCGCCAGCAGCTTGTGGGGAGCGAACACCGGGGAGCTGTTTTTT. Its translation is CASSLWGANTGELFF.

This chain connects TRBV2 to TRBJ2-3; 10 positions agree with TRBD2. From germline, CDR1 is SNHLY and CDR2 FYNNEI. Trimming took 5 bases from V and 4 from J; bases not matched to a gene: 9. This CDR3 spans 16 amino acids. CDR3 sequence (DNA): TGTGCCAGCAGTAAAAGAGCGGGAGGGCTTTCAGATACGCAGTATTTT. Its translation: CASSKRAGGLSDTQYF. The full variable domain, with the rest looked up from reference TRBV2 and TRBJ2-3, is EPEVTQTPSHQVTQMGQEVILRCVPISNHLYFYWYRQILGQKVEFLVSFYNNEISEKSEIFDDQFSVERPDGSNFTLKIRSTKLEDSAMYFCASSKRAGGLSDTQYFGPGTRLTVL.

This clone has more than one count but fewer than ten. The gene calls are TRBV6-5 and TRBJ2-1; D not certain. The germline V gene has CDR1 MNHEY and CDR2 SVGAGI. With 0 bases removed from V and 1 base from J, the gap between germline ends came to 7 bases. The length of the CDR3 is 15 residues. DNA of the CDR3: TGTGCCAGCAGTTACTCTGGGGAATCCTACAATGAGCAGTTCTTC. Its translation is CASSYSGESYNEQFF.

DNA for the CDR3: TGTGCCAGCAGCCAAGGGTGGGTAGGTCAGCCCCAGCATTTT. Translated: CASSQGWVGQPQHF. The rearrangement joins TRBV2 to TRBJ1-5, with D hard to call. CDR1 SNHLY and CDR2 FYNNEI come from the germline V gene. V lost 6 bases and J 6 bases, leaving 15 bases between the germline ends. The CDR3 is 14 residues long.

The rearrangement uses TRBV7-3 and TRBJ2-1; 8 bases align to TRBD2. Germline loops: CDR1 SGHTA, CDR2 FQGTGA. CDR3 size: 20 residues. After removal of 4 bases from V and 1 base from J, the junction contained 18 bases not matched to a gene. The DNA for the CDR3 is TGTGCCAGCAGCTCGCCGGGGGGGAGGCCAGCTGGTGGATCCTACAATGAGCAGTTCTTC. It encodes CASSSPGGRPAGGSYNEQFF.

The chain recombines TRBV28 with TRBJ2-1, with 8 bases lining up with TRBD2. Germline V gene lookup returns CDR1 MDHEN and CDR2 SYDVKM. Trimming took 2 bases from V and 8 from J; bases not matched to a gene: 5. The CDR3 has 14 residues. The DNA of the CDR3 is TGTGCCAGCAGTTTAGCGGGAGGCTTCCATGAGCAGTTCTTC. It encodes CASSLAGGFHEQFF. The entire variable domain, with the rest obtained from reference TRBV28 and TRBJ2-1, is as follows: DVKVTQSSRYLVKRTGEKVFLECVQDMDHENMFWYRQDPGLGLRLIYFSYDVKMKEKGDIPEGYSVSREKKERFSLILESASTNQTSMYLCASSLAGGFHEQFFGPGTRLTVL.

This clone is a singleton in its sample. V usage is TRBV6-4 and J usage is TRBJ2-5, with a tentative D call TRBD1 (6 bases). Trimming stripped 5 bases from V and 1 base from J, with 11 bases between. The germline gives CDR1 MRHNA, CDR2 SNTAGT. This CDR3 is 14 amino acids long. The DNA for the CDR3 is TGTGCCAGCAGTACAGGGAACGCCCAAGAGACCCAGTACTTC. Its translation: CASSTGNAQETQYF.

This clone has just a few counts. This CDR3 is CASGTGIGYGYTF. In DNA form, the CDR3 reads TGCGCCAGCGGGACAGGGATCGGCTATGGCTACACCTTC. The chain is built from TRBV10-2 and TRBJ1-2; 9 bases map to TRBD1. From germline, CDR1 is WSHSY and CDR2 SAAADI. With V trimmed by 8 bases and J by 4 bases, 5 bases remained unmatched. This CDR3 has 13 amino acids.